The clone carrying this TCR beta chain was recorded only once. An input of about 0.45 to 1 ug of RNA was subjected to reverse transcription using random hexamers. Amplification of TCR beta CDR3 was carried out by immunoSEQ multiplex PCR, which covered 54 Vbeta and 13 Jbeta segments. TCRdb itself ran the immunoSEQ multiplex PCR reads through MiXCR, one entry per CDR3 protein. The sample carries 150,000 or so distinct CDR3 sequences, 90% to 95% recorded once. The data belong to a study of CD8 T cells in Susac syndrome. Trimming removed 9 bases from V and 0 bases from J, with 13 bases in between. The CDR3 has 14 amino acids. The V gene's germline CDR1 is SGDLS and CDR2 YYNGEE. Sequencing of TCR beta was performed on blood CD8+ and CD4+ T cells.

The TCR was taken from a human donor with Susac syndrome. The rearrangement uses TRBV9 and TRBJ2-1; D perhaps matches TRBD2 (5 bases). The sequencing input was CD4+ T cells from PBMCs. The DNA of the CDR3 is TGTGCCACCGGTACCACTAGCTCCTACAATGAGCAGTTCTTC. Translated: CATGTTSSYNEQFF.